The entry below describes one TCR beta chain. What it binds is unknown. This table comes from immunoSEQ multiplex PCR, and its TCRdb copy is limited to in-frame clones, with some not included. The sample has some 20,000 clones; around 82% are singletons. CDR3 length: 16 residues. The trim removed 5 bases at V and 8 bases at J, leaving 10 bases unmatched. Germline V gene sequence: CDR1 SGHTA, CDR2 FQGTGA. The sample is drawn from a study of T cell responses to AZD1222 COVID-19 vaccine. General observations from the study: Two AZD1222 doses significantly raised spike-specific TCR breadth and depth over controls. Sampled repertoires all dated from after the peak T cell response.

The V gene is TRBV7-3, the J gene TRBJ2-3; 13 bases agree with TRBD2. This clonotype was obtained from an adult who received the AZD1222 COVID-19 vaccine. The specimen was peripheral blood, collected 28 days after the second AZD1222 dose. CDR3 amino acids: CASSPGGLAGLGTQYF. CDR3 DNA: TGTGCCAGCAGCCCCGGGGGACTAGCGGGACTTGGTACGCAGTATTTT.